Sequencing of this T cell receptor beta chain was carried out in a study of somatic mutations in cytotoxic T cells in rheumatoid arthritis. Turning to the study itself: Patient blood (just under 31 ml EDTA) was drawn right after diagnosis, before any treatment. A subset of V beta antibody-stained T-cell populations was isolated by flow sorting, reaching nearly 100% purity, and this subset included V beta1+ cells that went on to TCRB sequencing.

The repertoire was sequenced with immunoSEQ multiplex PCR; TCRdb's copy has only in-frame clones and lacks some. This repertoire shows 1,500 or so clones, about 87% found once; its top ten account for about 40%. The CDR3 totals 13 residues. The germline CDR1 and CDR2 sequences are LNHDA and SQIVND (reference sequence). With 3 bases removed from V and 6 bases from J, the gap between germline ends came to 8 bases. Sequencing used CD8+ T cells sorted from blood. This chain joins TRBV19 and TRBJ2-2, with D unresolved. The sequence came from a woman aged 70-85 years with rheumatoid arthritis. CDR3 DNA sequence: TGTGCCAGTAGTATCAGGCCCGCCGGGGAGCTGTTTTTT. Its translation: CASSIRPAGELFF.